This TCR beta chain was captured by sequencing in a study of T cells in Graves' hyperthyroidism and ophthalmopathy. What was amplified from RNA transcripts were TCR beta CDR3 regions. First-round RT-PCR targeting the TCR CDR3 was performed with the HTBI primer set. TCRdb redid the calling of the multiplex PCR reads with MiXCR, one entry per CDR3 protein. The sample carries about 250,000 distinct CDR3 sequences, roughly 22% recorded once. The clonotype originates from a woman in her thirties or forties with Graves' ophthalmopathy. Sequencing was carried out using blood.

CDR3 bases: TGTGCCAGCAGTGAAGAGTTAGGGCCCCAGCCCCAGCATTTT. Protein product: CASSEELGPQPQHF. The rearrangement uses TRBV6-1 and TRBJ1-5; D not certain. Germline CDR1 is MNHNS and CDR2 is SASEGT. The CDR3 has 14 amino acids. The V end was cut by 1 base, the J end by 7 bases, with 11 bases between.